The 25 T cell receptor beta chains below come from one sample, sequenced in a study of STAT5B mutations in CD4+ large granular lymphocyte leukemia. Using immunoSEQ multiplex PCR, the repertoire was profiled, and TCRdb retains in-frame clones only, with some absent. The sample includes about 24,000 clones, about three quarters of them seen just once. The sequenced sample was CD4+ T cells from blood buffy coats. These receptor sequences come from a human donor in good health.

V gene TRBV19 combines with J gene TRBJ1-5; 9 nucleotides agree with TRBD1. Germline V gives CDR1 LNHDA, CDR2 SQIVND (reference sequence). Trimming took 6 bases from V and 3 from J; bases not matched to a gene: 6. This CDR3 has 15 amino acids. The CDR3 is CASRTGTGINQPQHF. The CDR3, as DNA: TGTGCCAGTAGAACCGGGACAGGGATCAATCAGCCCCAGCATTTT.

This clone was detected only a few times. This rearrangement joins TRBV4-1 to TRBJ1-1; D is ambiguous. Germline loops: CDR1 MGHRA, CDR2 YSYEKL. V lost 0 bases to trimming and J lost 3 bases, with 11 bases between them. The CDR3 runs 15 residues. As DNA, the CDR3 is TGCGCCAGCAGCCAAGAGTGGGGTCTGGACACTGAAGCTTTCTTT. Amino acids: CASSQEWGLDTEAFF.

This rearrangement joins TRBV11-3 to TRBJ2-7; tentatively, D is TRBD1 (5 bases). The CDR3 contains 17 residues. The V end was cut by 4 bases, the J end by 1 base, with 20 bases between. Germline V gene data show CDR1 as SGHNT and CDR2 as YENEEA. CDR3 region: CASSSMLLGVGSYEQYF. The CDR3, as DNA: TGTGCCAGCAGCTCAATGCTCTTAGGGGTAGGGTCCTACGAGCAGTACTTC.

V usage is TRBV9 and J usage is TRBJ1-4; tentative D call: TRBD1 (5 bases). This CDR3 has 14 amino acids. From germline, CDR1 is SGDLS and CDR2 YYNGEE. V dropped 0 bases and J dropped 10 bases, with 13 bases sitting between them. As DNA, the CDR3 is TGTGCCAGCAGCGTAGCCAGGACGGGGGGAAAACTGTTTTTT. The encoded protein is CASSVARTGGKLFF. Using reference TRBV9 and TRBJ1-4 for the parts outside the CDR3, the full variable domain is DSGVTQTPKHLITATGQRVTLRCSPRSGDLSVYWYQQSLDQGLQFLIQYYNGEERAKGNILERFSAQQFPDLHSELNLSSLELGDSALYFCASSVARTGGKLFFGSGTQLSVL.

This chain uses TRBV18 with TRBJ1-1; D unresolved. The ends were cut back, 3 bases at V and 1 base at J, with 3 bases in the middle. This CDR3 contains 12 residues. Per germline, CDR1 KGHSH and CDR2 LQKENI. The CDR3 reads CASSPGNTEAFF. The DNA for the CDR3 is TGTGCCAGCTCACCGGGGAACACTGAAGCTTTCTTT.

In its sample, this clone was seen once. The chain uses TRBV7-2 and TRBJ1-4, with 8 bases aligning to TRBD1. J gave up 8 bases and V 3 bases, and 11 bases lay outside the gene matches. This CDR3 contains 16 residues. Germline CDR1 is SGHTA and CDR2 is FQGNSA. CDR3 residues: CASSFLGGQGSEKLFF. The CDR3 DNA sequence: TGTGCCAGCAGCTTCCTCGGCGGACAGGGAAGCGAAAAACTGTTTTTT.

The chain recombines TRBV11-2 with TRBJ1-1; 8 bases agree with TRBD1. This CDR3 is built from 17 residues. The V segment lost 5 bases and the J segment 3 bases; nucleotides outside the gene matches: 14. Germline CDR1 SGHAT, CDR2 FQNNGV. The CDR3 nucleotides are TGTGCCAGCAGCATGGGAGGTCGACAGGGGCGGCACACTGAAGCTTTCTTT. It codes for CASSMGGRQGRHTEAFF.

The chain links TRBV2 to TRBJ1-5; 8 bases match TRBD1. This CDR3 has 18 residues. Germline loops: CDR1 SNHLY, CDR2 FYNNEI. Germline trimming cut 7 bases from V and 5 bases from J; bases unmatched to any gene: 19. As DNA, the CDR3 is TGTGCCAGCAAGGGGTACGATAAAAGACAGGGGTGGTATCAGCCCCAGCATTTT. It codes for CASKGYDKRQGWYQPQHF.

V is TRBV5-1 and J is TRBJ2-7, with 7 bases matching TRBD1. The CDR3 is made up of 14 amino acids. The J segment lost 5 bases and the V segment lost 7 bases, leaving 12 bases of the junction unmatched. Germline V CDR1 and CDR2: SGHRS, YFSETQ. The CDR3 sequence is CASQYRGRLDEQYF. CDR3 coding DNA: TGCGCCAGCCAATACAGGGGCCGGCTGGACGAGCAGTACTTC.

The rearrangement links TRBV15 to TRBJ1-6; TRBD1 is a possible D gene (6 bases). CDR1 and CDR2 from the germline V gene are LNHNV and YYDKDF (reference sequence). V was clipped by 3 bases and J by 3 bases, with 9 bases between them. CDR3 length: 15 residues. CDR3 loop: CATSRGDIYNSPLHF. As DNA, the CDR3 is TGTGCCACCAGCAGGGGGGACATCTATAATTCACCCCTCCACTTT.

This clone showed up just a few times. This chain joins TRBV4-1 and TRBJ2-2; 7 bases map to TRBD1. The CDR3 is made up of 16 amino acids. V was pared by 4 bases and J by 6 bases, with 11 bases of the junction left unmatched. CDR1 is MGHRA and CDR2 is YSYEKL in the germline V gene. CDR3 amino acids: CASSPERGGAPGELFF. The DNA for the CDR3 is TGCGCCAGCAGCCCAGAGCGAGGGGGCGCTCCCGGGGAGCTGTTTTTT.

The genes are TRBV11-2 and TRBJ2-1, with a tentative D call TRBD2 (7 bases). The CDR3 totals 16 residues. Germline CDR1 reads SGHAT; CDR2 reads FQNNGV. Trimming cost V 1 base and J 2 bases, with 12 bases left between them. The DNA for the CDR3 is TGTGCCAGCAGCTTAGTTGGGGGGGCCACCTACAATGAGCAGTTCTTC. Encoded protein: CASSLVGGATYNEQFF.

This chain connects TRBV18 to TRBJ1-2; D call uncertain. Germline V gene lookup returns CDR1 KGHSH and CDR2 LQKENI. The ends were cut back, 3 bases at V and 5 bases at J, with 16 bases in the middle. The CDR3 length is 15 residues. CDR3 in amino acids: CASSPEFGSGYGYTF. The CDR3 DNA sequence: TGTGCCAGCTCACCTGAGTTTGGGTCCGGTTATGGCTACACCTTC.

This rearrangement joins TRBV6-4 to TRBJ2-2, with D possibly matching TRBD2 (5 bases). Germline V gene sequence: CDR1 MRHNA, CDR2 SNTAGT. V lost 7 bases and J lost 1, with 10 bases in between. CDR3 size: 14 residues. As DNA, the CDR3 is TGTGCCAGCAAGCCAGCGGTGAACACCGGGGAGCTGTTTTTT. Its translation: CASKPAVNTGELFF.

The chain employs TRBV29-1 and TRBJ2-7, with D possibly being TRBD1 or TRBD2 (5 bases each). The CDR3 covers 14 residues. CDR1 and CDR2 (germline): SQVTM, ANQGSEA. Deletions cut 4 bases from V and 4 bases from J, with 17 bases between. The CDR3: CSVGWGDSTYEQYF. The CDR3 DNA is TGCAGCGTTGGTTGGGGAGACAGTACATACGAGCAGTACTTC.

CDR3 amino acids: CASSLAGQANSPLHF. CDR3 sequence (DNA): TGTGCCAGCAGCTTAGCGGGACAGGCGAATTCACCCCTCCACTTT. The rearrangement uses TRBV7-2 and TRBJ1-6, with 8 bases fitting TRBD1. The length of the CDR3 is 15 residues. V gave up 0 bases and J gave up 7 bases; unmatched junction bases: 2. Germline CDR1 reads SGHTA; CDR2 reads FQGNSA.

This rearrangement joins TRBV7-3 to TRBJ2-1; 10 bases match TRBD2. This CDR3 comprises 15 residues. Germline V gene sequence: CDR1 SGHTA, CDR2 FQGTGA. With 4 bases clipped from V and 3 bases from J, the junction kept 3 bases outside the gene matches. The CDR3 bases are TGTGCCAGCAGCTCGACTAGCGGGCTCTACAATGAGCAGTTCTTC. Its translation is CASSSTSGLYNEQFF.

The genes are TRBV9 and TRBJ2-1; 7 nucleotides agree with TRBD2. The CDR3 is 16 residues long. The V and J ends lost 0 bases and 4 bases, in that order; junction bases with no gene match: 7. The germline V gene encodes CDR1 SGDLS and CDR2 YYNGEE. For the CDR3, the DNA is TGTGCCAGCAGCGTAGCGGGGCGGGGGTCTTACAATGAGCAGTTCTTC. This codes for CASSVAGRGSYNEQFF.

The V call is TRBV2, the J call TRBJ1-1; a possible D gene is TRBD1 (5 bases). The CDR3 extends over 14 amino acids. CDR1 SNHLY and CDR2 FYNNEI come from the germline V gene. Between the trimmed V and J ends, which lost 6 bases and 1 base, there was a span of 12 bases. This CDR3 reads CASRVVGENTEAFF. Written as DNA, the CDR3 is TGTGCCAGCAGGGTCGTGGGGGAGAACACTGAAGCTTTCTTT. Full variable domain (outside the CDR3, taken from reference TRBV2 and TRBJ1-1): EPEVTQTPSHQVTQMGQEVILRCVPISNHLYFYWYRQILGQKVEFLVSFYNNEISEKSEIFDDQFSVERPDGSNFTLKIRSTKLEDSAMYFCASRVVGENTEAFFGQGTRLTVV.

The chain employs TRBV18 and TRBJ2-3; D not resolved. V lost 5 bases to trimming and J lost 2 bases, with 5 bases between them. Germline CDR1 is KGHSH and CDR2 is LQKENI. CDR3 length equals 12 residues. The CDR3 sequence: CASSAFTDTQYF. The CDR3, as DNA: TGTGCCAGCTCAGCCTTCACAGATACGCAGTATTTT.

As DNA, the CDR3 is TGTGCCAGCTCACCGTCCGCCGGGACAGGGGGCTCCTACGAGCAGTACTTC. As protein: CASSPSAGTGGSYEQYF. This chain joins TRBV18 and TRBJ2-7, with 11 bases aligning to TRBD1. Germline V CDR1 and CDR2: KGHSH, LQKENI. After removal of 3 bases from V and 0 bases from J, the junction contained 7 bases not matched to a gene. The CDR3 consists of 17 residues.

The chain combines TRBV11-3 with TRBJ2-1; 11 bases agree with TRBD2. J lost 9 bases, V lost 4 bases, and 8 bases had no gene match. Per the germline V gene, CDR1 is SGHNT and CDR2 is YENEEA. The CDR3 spans 15 residues. CDR3 amino acids: CASSSTTSGGGEQFF. The CDR3 DNA follows: TGTGCCAGCAGCTCGACTACTAGCGGGGGCGGTGAGCAGTTCTTC.

The V gene is TRBV5-6, the J gene TRBJ2-1; D is perhaps TRBD2 (5 bases). The CDR3 covers 17 residues. V was cut by 3 bases and J by 4 bases, with 20 bases left in between. Per germline, CDR1 SGHDT and CDR2 YYEEEE. CDR3: CASSYGGRFGIYNEQFF. The CDR3 bases are TGTGCCAGCAGCTACGGCGGAAGGTTCGGGATATACAATGAGCAGTTCTTC.

This chain joins TRBV5-6 and TRBJ1-5; D may be TRBD1 (5 bases). The germline V gene has CDR1 SGHDT and CDR2 YYEEEE. Trimming removed 1 base at V and 6 bases at J, with 11 bases between. This CDR3 contains 14 residues. CDR3 loop: CASSLLRDPQPQHF. CDR3 sequence (DNA): TGTGCCAGCAGCTTGCTCAGGGATCCTCAGCCCCAGCATTTT.

This clone appeared a single time. The chain joins TRBV28 to TRBJ2-5; D possibly corresponds to TRBD1 (7 bases). Per the germline V gene, CDR1 is MDHEN and CDR2 is SYDVKM. There are 15 residues in the CDR3. Trimming left V 1 base short and J 4 bases short, with 13 bases between. DNA of the CDR3: TGTGCCAGCAGTTTATTATTCAGGGGGGTAGAGACCCAGTACTTC. Its protein is CASSLLFRGVETQYF.